The 30 T cell receptor beta chains presented below share a single source sample, sequenced in a study of PD-1 blockade in classical Hodgkin lymphoma. Every patient was affected by relapse after autologous stem cell transplantation, while exposure to brentuximab vedotin was not uniform. Sequenced by immunoSEQ multiplex PCR; TCRdb stores in-frame clones only, minus some. Of about 36,000 clones in the sample, around 63% were seen once. The specimen was peripheral blood mononuclear cells (PBMCs), collected before the second cycle of nivolumab. These receptors were collected from a human donor with classical Hodgkin lymphoma.

DNA for the CDR3: TGTGCCAGCAGCCTACAGGGGACGACCTACAATGAGCAGTTCTTC. Translating gives CASSLQGTTYNEQFF. The V gene is TRBV7-2, the J gene TRBJ2-1; TRBD1 aligns across 7 bases. With 5 bases clipped from V and 2 bases from J, the junction kept 6 bases outside the gene matches. Germline lookup yields CDR1 SGHTA and CDR2 FQGNSA. The CDR3 has 15 amino acids.

This clone was seen a handful of times. This CDR3 reads CASSFASGRPSSYNEQFF. CDR3 DNA: TGTGCCAGCAGCTTCGCTAGCGGGAGGCCCAGCTCCTACAATGAGCAGTTCTTC. The chain has TRBV5-4 and TRBJ2-1, with TRBD2 identical over 11 bases. Trimming at V came to 2 bases and at J to 0 bases, leaving 7 bases not matched to a gene. The CDR3 loop spans 18 amino acids. Per the germline V gene, CDR1 is SGHNT and CDR2 is YYREEE (reference sequence).

This chain connects TRBV27 to TRBJ2-5; 9 nucleotides line up with TRBD1. CDR1 and CDR2 (germline): MNHEY, SMNVEV (reference sequence). The CDR3 length is 14 residues. The ends lost 6 bases at V and 5 bases at J; junction bases unmatched: 7. The CDR3: CASRAQGAGETQYF. In DNA form, the CDR3 reads TGTGCCAGCAGGGCACAGGGGGCAGGGGAGACCCAGTACTTC.

This clone was recorded a few times. The rearrangement links TRBV7-9 to TRBJ1-4; no definite D call. The germline CDR1 and CDR2 sequences are SEHNR and FQNEAQ (reference sequence). V was clipped by 2 bases and J by 11 bases, with 12 bases between them. This CDR3 has 13 amino acids. The CDR3 bases are TGTGCCAGCAGCTTACCCCGGGTCGGGAAACTGTTTTTT. It encodes CASSLPRVGKLFF.

The sample holds one count of this clone. The gene calls are TRBV9 and TRBJ2-5, with 7 bases matching TRBD2. Germline trimming cut 0 bases from V and 3 bases from J; bases unmatched to any gene: 2. The length of the CDR3 is 14 residues. Germline V gene lookup returns CDR1 SGDLS and CDR2 YYNGEE. The CDR3 nucleotides read TGTGCCAGCAGCGTAGCAGGGACTAAAGAGACCCAGTACTTC. Protein product: CASSVAGTKETQYF.

The CDR3 nucleotides read TGTGCCAGCAGCTTCGCCCCTAGCGGGAACTCTGGGGCCAACGTCCTGACTTTC. Its translation is CASSFAPSGNSGANVLTF. The genes are TRBV5-5 and TRBJ2-6; the match to TRBD2 covers 9 bases. This CDR3 contains 18 residues. J gave up 0 bases and V 2 bases, and 6 bases lay outside the gene matches. Germline V gene lookup returns CDR1 SGHKS and CDR2 YYEKEE (reference sequence).

This sequence joins TRBV18 and TRBJ1-1, with D perhaps matching TRBD1 (6 bases). Germline CDR1 KGHSH, CDR2 LQKENI. Trimming stripped 1 base from V and 6 bases from J, with 9 bases between. The CDR3 is made up of 13 amino acids. The CDR3 DNA reads as TGTGCCAGCTCACCACTTCAGGGGTCTGAAGCTTTCTTT. Its protein is CASSPLQGSEAFF.

The chain carries TRBV2 and TRBJ2-7, with D unclear. The CDR3 covers 15 residues. Germline V gene lookup returns CDR1 SNHLY and CDR2 FYNNEI. V lost 5 bases, J lost 3 bases, and 17 bases lay in between. This CDR3 is CASSLGPIGNYEQYF. In DNA form, the CDR3 reads TGTGCCAGCAGTTTAGGTCCTATAGGAAACTACGAGCAGTACTTC. Together with reference TRBV2 and TRBJ2-7, the CDR3 gives the full variable domain: EPEVTQTPSHQVTQMGQEVILRCVPISNHLYFYWYRQILGQKVEFLVSFYNNEISEKSEIFDDQFSVERPDGSNFTLKIRSTKLEDSAMYFCASSLGPIGNYEQYFGPGTRLTVT.

J is TRBJ1-1 and V is TRBV4-1, with a tentative D call TRBD1 (5 bases). This CDR3 contains 16 residues. The germline gives CDR1 MGHRA, CDR2 YSYEKL. V dropped 0 bases and J dropped 0 bases, with 11 bases sitting between them. The CDR3 DNA reads TGCGCCAGCAGCCAAGACGAGGGACGGCTGAACACTGAAGCTTTCTTT. The encoded protein is CASSQDEGRLNTEAFF.

The chain employs TRBV18 and TRBJ1-4; TRBD1 matches at 7 bases. CDR1 and CDR2 from the germline V gene are KGHSH and LQKENI. The CDR3 is made up of 15 amino acids. The trim removed 4 bases at V and 3 bases at J, leaving 5 bases unmatched. CDR3 loop: CASSQTGTANEKLFF. DNA of the CDR3: TGTGCCAGCTCACAAACCGGGACAGCTAATGAAAAACTGTTTTTT.

The rearrangement joins TRBV4-3 to TRBJ1-5; tentatively, D is TRBD1 (5 bases). The CDR3 is 15 amino acids. The germline CDR1 and CDR2 sequences are LGHNA and YSLEER. V shed 4 bases and J shed 7 bases, with 17 bases lying between them. The CDR3 DNA reads TGCGCCAGCAGCCGAGAAGGGACGCCTGGGCAGCCCCAGCATTTT. Protein: CASSREGTPGQPQHF.

The gene calls are TRBV2 and TRBJ1-5; 7 nucleotides match TRBD1. Per the germline V gene, CDR1 is SNHLY and CDR2 is FYNNEI. CDR3 size: 14 residues. Trimming removed 5 bases from V and 3 bases from J; junction bases left unmatched: 4. CDR3 sequence reads: CASSSGQFNQPQHF. The CDR3 nucleotides are TGTGCCAGCAGTTCGGGACAGTTCAATCAGCCCCAGCATTTT.

This clone was found once. The gene calls are TRBV19 and TRBJ1-2; 10 bases align to TRBD1. In germline, CDR1 is LNHDA, CDR2 SQIVND (reference sequence). The J segment lost 4 bases and the V segment lost 6 bases, leaving 5 bases of the junction unmatched. The CDR3 is 14 residues long. The CDR3, as DNA: TGTGCCAGTAGCCCGGGACAGGGGATCTATGGCTACACCTTC. Translated: CASSPGQGIYGYTF. Drawing the rest from reference TRBV19 and TRBJ1-2, the complete variable domain is DGGITQSPKYLFRKEGQNVTLSCEQNLNHDAMYWYRQDPGQGLRLIYYSQIVNDFQKGDIAEGYSVSREKKESFPLTVTSAQKNPTAFYLCASSPGQGIYGYTFGSGTRLTVV.

This sequence joins TRBV7-2 and TRBJ1-1, with D possibly matching TRBD1 (5 bases). V lost 1 base to trimming and J lost 0 bases, with 21 bases between them. CDR1 is SGHTA, CDR2 FQGNSA, per germline. The CDR3 spans 19 residues. In DNA form, the CDR3 reads TGTGCCAGCAGCTTAGAGGGACGGACAAGGGCCTCACTGAACACTGAAGCTTTCTTT. Translating gives CASSLEGRTRASLNTEAFF.

The CDR3 DNA sequence: TGTGCCAGCAGCAAAGGGGACAGGGGGACGAGTTTCGGGTACAATGAGCAGTTCTTC. This sequence encodes CASSKGDRGTSFGYNEQFF. The chain joins TRBV21-1 to TRBJ2-1; the table's D gene call, TRBD1, was not cross checked with the DNA. TRBV21-1 is a recognized pseudogene. The length of the CDR3 is 19 residues.

The CDR3, as DNA: TGTGCCAGCAGCTTGGACAGCGGCTCTGGAAACACCATATATTTT. Translated, it gives CASSLDSGSGNTIYF. This rearrangement joins TRBV5-4 to TRBJ1-3; D gene unclear. Per germline, CDR1 SGHNT and CDR2 YYREEE (reference sequence). Trimming took 0 bases from V and 0 from J, leaving 7 bases between them. The CDR3 extends over 15 amino acids.

The chain is built from TRBV2 and TRBJ2-7; D gene ambiguous. Germline CDR1 is SNHLY and CDR2 is FYNNEI. The CDR3 consists of 12 residues. Trimming took 8 bases from V and 2 from J, leaving 10 bases between them. The CDR3 DNA follows: TGTGCCAGCGGGATCACTCCCTACGAGCAGTACTTC. Its translation is CASGITPYEQYF.

This clone was seen only a few times. DNA of the CDR3: TGTGCCATCAGCGGGACAGGGTTGCACGAGCAGTACTTC. As protein: CAISGTGLHEQYF. This rearrangement joins TRBV10-3 to TRBJ2-7, with 9 bases aligning to TRBD1. The J segment lost 5 bases and the V segment lost 6 bases, leaving 5 bases of the junction unmatched. This CDR3 comprises 13 residues. Germline V gene data show CDR1 as ENHRY and CDR2 as SYGVKD.

The rearrangement links TRBV9 to TRBJ1-3, with D hard to call. Germline V gene data show CDR1 as SGDLS and CDR2 as YYNGEE. V gave up 3 bases and J gave up 4 bases, with 14 bases separating them. CDR3 length equals 15 residues. CDR3 region: CASSGTTAAGNTIYF. The CDR3 nucleotides read TGTGCCAGCAGCGGAACTACAGCAGCGGGAAACACCATATATTTT.

This sequence joins TRBV4-3 and TRBJ1-2; D is unclear. The germline gives CDR1 LGHNA, CDR2 YSLEER. CDR3 length: 16 residues. V lost 1 base and J lost 7, with 19 bases in between. The CDR3 loop is CASSQAIGVAPSGYTF. The CDR3 DNA is TGCGCCAGCAGCCAAGCGATAGGCGTAGCTCCTAGTGGCTACACCTTC.

CDR3 region: CAWRPGQAVPLHF. Written as DNA, the CDR3 is TGTGCCTGGCGACCTGGACAGGCTGTACCCCTCCACTTT. The rearrangement joins TRBV30 to TRBJ1-6; the match to TRBD1 covers 7 bases. Trimming took 5 bases from V and 12 from J; bases not matched to a gene: 10. In germline, CDR1 is GTSNPN, CDR2 SVGIG (reference sequence). The CDR3 contains 13 residues.

This sequence joins TRBV6-5 and TRBJ2-7; the match to TRBD1 covers 9 bases. Germline CDR1 MNHEY, CDR2 SVGAGI. V shed 6 bases, J shed 0 bases, and the junction held 3 bases outside the gene matches. CDR3 length: 14 amino acids. As DNA, the CDR3 is TGTGCCAGCAGAGGGACAGGGAGCTCCTACGAGCAGTACTTC. It encodes CASRGTGSSYEQYF.

The table lists this clone with a few counts. V and J are TRBV5-1 and TRBJ1-1; 9 bases agree with TRBD1. The ends lost 4 bases at V and 5 bases at J; junction bases unmatched: 6. The CDR3 spans 14 residues. The V gene's germline CDR1 is SGHRS and CDR2 YFSETQ. The DNA of the CDR3 is TGCGCCAGCAGCCCGGGACAGGGATGGACTGAAGCTTTCTTT. Its translation is CASSPGQGWTEAFF.

This chain connects TRBV7-6 to TRBJ1-3, with D possibly matching TRBD1 (6 bases). Trimming removed 5 bases from V and 2 bases from J, with 22 bases in between. In germline, CDR1 is SGHVS, CDR2 FNYEAQ. The CDR3 covers 18 residues. The CDR3 DNA sequence: TGTGCCAGCAGCCCCGGACAGACCCCGGGGAGTACTGGAAACACCATATATTTT. Translating gives CASSPGQTPGSTGNTIYF.

The chain recombines TRBV18 with TRBJ2-7, with 9 bases that match TRBD1. Germline CDR1 and CDR2: KGHSH and LQKENI. There are 16 residues in the CDR3. V shed 4 bases, J shed 6 bases, and the junction held 13 bases outside the gene matches. CDR3 amino acids: CASSRLDGTGNSEQYF. For the CDR3, the DNA is TGTGCCAGCTCACGGCTTGACGGGACAGGGAATTCCGAGCAGTACTTC.

Here the CDR3 DNA reads TGTGCCAGCAGACAAGGACTAGCGGGGGGCTACGAGCAGTACTTC. The encoded protein is CASRQGLAGGYEQYF. The rearrangement uses TRBV6-5 and TRBJ2-7; 14 bases agree with TRBD2. CDR3 size: 15 residues. Germline CDR1 is MNHEY and CDR2 is SVGAGI. V trimming: 6 bases; J trimming: 3 bases; junction bases outside the gene matches: 4.

The chain uses TRBV9 and TRBJ1-2; D might be TRBD1 (5 bases). This CDR3 is built from 14 residues. CDR1 and CDR2 from the germline V gene are SGDLS and YYNGEE. V was pared by 5 bases and J by 4 bases, with 15 bases between. CDR3 residues: CASSDGGGVYGYTF. CDR3 coding DNA: TGTGCCAGCAGTGACGGGGGTGGGGTCTATGGCTACACCTTC.

The chain joins TRBV5-6 to TRBJ1-4; 8 nucleotides line up with TRBD1. Trimming removed 1 base from V and 8 bases from J; junction bases left unmatched: 7. This CDR3 has 15 residues. Germline V gives CDR1 SGHDT, CDR2 YYEEEE. In DNA, the CDR3 is TGTGCCAGCAGCTTGAAGGCAGGGGGCTTGGAAAAACTGTTTTTT. Its translation is CASSLKAGGLEKLFF.

This clone was counted a single time. This chain links TRBV30 with TRBJ1-2; D not resolved. This CDR3 spans 13 amino acids. The V gene's germline CDR1 is GTSNPN and CDR2 SVGIG (reference sequence). V was clipped by 2 bases and J by 8 bases, with 15 bases between them. CDR3 coding DNA: TGTGCCTGGAGTCCCGCGGGGTTGAGAGGCTACACCTTC. Protein sequence: CAWSPAGLRGYTF. The whole variable domain, filled in from reference TRBV30 and TRBJ1-2, reads SQTIHQWPATLVQPVGSPLSLECTVEGTSNPNLYWYRQAAGRGLQLLFYSVGIGQISSEVPQNLSASRPQDRQFILSSKKLLLSDSGFYLCAWSPAGLRGYTFGSGTRLTVV.

The chain carries TRBV28 and TRBJ1-2; 7 bases match TRBD1. The CDR3 is 14 residues long. V was pared by 6 bases and J by 6 bases, with 10 bases of the junction left unmatched. Germline V gene data show CDR1 as MDHEN and CDR2 as SYDVKM. For the CDR3, the DNA is TGTGCCAGCAGCGAGGGACAGCGGACGAATGGCTACACCTTC. It is translated as CASSEGQRTNGYTF.